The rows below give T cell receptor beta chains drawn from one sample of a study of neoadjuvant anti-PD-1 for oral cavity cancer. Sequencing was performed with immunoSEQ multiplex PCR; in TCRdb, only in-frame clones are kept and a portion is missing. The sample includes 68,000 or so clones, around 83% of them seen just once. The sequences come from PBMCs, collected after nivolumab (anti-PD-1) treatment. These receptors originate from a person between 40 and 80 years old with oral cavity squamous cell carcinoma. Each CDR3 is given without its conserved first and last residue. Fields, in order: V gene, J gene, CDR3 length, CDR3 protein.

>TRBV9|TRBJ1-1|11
ASSVYMNTEAF
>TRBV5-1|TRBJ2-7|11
ASTGQGTYEQY
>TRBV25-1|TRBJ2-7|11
ASRRDRPYEQY
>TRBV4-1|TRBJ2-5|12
ASSQEKVGETQY
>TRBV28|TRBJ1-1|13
ASSLIAGMNTEAF
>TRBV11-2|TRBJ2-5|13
ASSVVLANQETQY
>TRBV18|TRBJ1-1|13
ASSPLGRTNTEAF
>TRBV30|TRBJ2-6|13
AWSVGAVGANVLT
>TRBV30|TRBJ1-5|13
AWSVTGGDGQPQH
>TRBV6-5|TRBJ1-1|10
ASSSPFTEAF
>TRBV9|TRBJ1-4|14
ASSVEDSIIGEKLF
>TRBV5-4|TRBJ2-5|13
ASSVGVERQETQY
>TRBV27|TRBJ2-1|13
ASSLRGANYNEQF
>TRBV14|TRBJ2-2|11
ASSPQGRGELF
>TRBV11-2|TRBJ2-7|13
ASTTGSSSSYEQY
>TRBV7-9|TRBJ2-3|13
ASSSGTHHGDTQY
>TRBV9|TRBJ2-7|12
ASSVTGTSYEQY
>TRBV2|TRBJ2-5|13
ASTDDRDYQETQY
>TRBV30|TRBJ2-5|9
AWSLSGEQY
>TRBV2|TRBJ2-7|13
ASSEASGGSAEQY
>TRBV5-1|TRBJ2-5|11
ASSLNRQETQY
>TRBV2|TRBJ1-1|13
ASSEGTAANTEAF